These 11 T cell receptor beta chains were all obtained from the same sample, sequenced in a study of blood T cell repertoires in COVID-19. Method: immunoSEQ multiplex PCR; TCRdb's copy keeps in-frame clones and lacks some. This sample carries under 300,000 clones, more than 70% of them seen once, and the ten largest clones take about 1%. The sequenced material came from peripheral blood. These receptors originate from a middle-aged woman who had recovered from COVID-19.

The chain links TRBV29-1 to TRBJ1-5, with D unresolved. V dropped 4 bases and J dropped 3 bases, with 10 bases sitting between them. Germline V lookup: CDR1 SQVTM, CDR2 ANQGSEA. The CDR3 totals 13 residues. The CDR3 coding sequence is TGCAGCGTTGGCGGCGGAAACAATCAGCCCCAGCATTTT. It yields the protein CSVGGGNNQPQHF. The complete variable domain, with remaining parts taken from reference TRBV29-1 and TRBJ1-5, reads SAVISQKPSRDICQRGTSLTIQCQVDSQVTMMFWYRQQPGQSLTLIATANQGSEATYESGFVIDKFPISRPNLTFSTLTVSNMSPEDSSIYLCSVGGGNNQPQHFGDGTRLSIL.

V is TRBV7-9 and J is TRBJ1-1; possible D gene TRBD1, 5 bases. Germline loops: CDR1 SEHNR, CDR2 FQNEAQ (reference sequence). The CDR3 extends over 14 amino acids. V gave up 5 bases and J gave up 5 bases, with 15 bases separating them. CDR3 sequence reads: CASSHRGEGTEAFF. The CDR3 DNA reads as TGTGCCAGCAGCCACCGTGGGGAGGGGACTGAAGCTTTCTTT.

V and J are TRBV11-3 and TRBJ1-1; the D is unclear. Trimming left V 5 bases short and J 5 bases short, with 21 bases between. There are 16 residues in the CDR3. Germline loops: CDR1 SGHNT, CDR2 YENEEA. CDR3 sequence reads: CASSPREDPRGTEAFF. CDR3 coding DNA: TGTGCCAGCAGCCCCCGAGAAGACCCACGGGGAACTGAAGCTTTCTTT.

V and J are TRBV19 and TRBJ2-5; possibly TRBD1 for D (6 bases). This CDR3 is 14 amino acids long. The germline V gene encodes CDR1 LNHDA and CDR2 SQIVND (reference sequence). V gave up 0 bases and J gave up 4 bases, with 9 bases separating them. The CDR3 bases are TGTGCCAGTAGTATAGAGGCAGGGGTAGAGACCCAGTACTTC. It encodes CASSIEAGVETQYF.

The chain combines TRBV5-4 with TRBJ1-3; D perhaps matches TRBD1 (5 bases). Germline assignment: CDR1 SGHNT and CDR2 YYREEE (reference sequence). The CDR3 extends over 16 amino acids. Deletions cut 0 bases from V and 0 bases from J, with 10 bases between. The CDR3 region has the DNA TGTGCCAGCAGCTTGGGGGGCCATCACTCTGGAAACACCATATATTTT. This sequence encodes CASSLGGHHSGNTIYF.

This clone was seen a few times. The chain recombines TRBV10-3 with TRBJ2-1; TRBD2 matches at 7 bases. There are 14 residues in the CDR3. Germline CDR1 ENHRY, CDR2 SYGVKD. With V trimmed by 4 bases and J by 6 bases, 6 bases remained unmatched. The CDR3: CAISGSGNGNEQFF. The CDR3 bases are TGTGCCATCAGTGGGAGCGGGAACGGCAATGAGCAGTTCTTC.

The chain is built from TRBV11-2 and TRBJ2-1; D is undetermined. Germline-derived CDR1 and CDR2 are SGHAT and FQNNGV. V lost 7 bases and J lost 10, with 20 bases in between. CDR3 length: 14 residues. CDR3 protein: CASTPRPSPHEQFF. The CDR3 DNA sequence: TGTGCCAGCACCCCTAGGCCGTCTCCCCACGAGCAGTTCTTC.

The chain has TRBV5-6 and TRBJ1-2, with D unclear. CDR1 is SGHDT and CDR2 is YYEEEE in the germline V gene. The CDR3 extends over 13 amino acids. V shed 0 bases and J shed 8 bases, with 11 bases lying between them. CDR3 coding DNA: TGTGCCAGCAGCTTGGCTGCGGCAGTCGGCTACACCTTC. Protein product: CASSLAAAVGYTF.

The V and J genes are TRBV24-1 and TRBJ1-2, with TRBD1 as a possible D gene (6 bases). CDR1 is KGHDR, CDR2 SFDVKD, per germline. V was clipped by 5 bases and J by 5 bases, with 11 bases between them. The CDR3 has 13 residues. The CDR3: CATSAGGGYGYTF. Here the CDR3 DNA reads TGTGCCACCAGTGCGGGAGGGGGATATGGCTACACCTTC.

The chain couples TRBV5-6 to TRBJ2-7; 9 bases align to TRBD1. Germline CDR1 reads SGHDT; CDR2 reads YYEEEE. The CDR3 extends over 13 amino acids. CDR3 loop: CASNLDAGTGFCV. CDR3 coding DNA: TGTGCCAGCAACCTAGATGCCGGGACAGGGTTTTGCGTC.

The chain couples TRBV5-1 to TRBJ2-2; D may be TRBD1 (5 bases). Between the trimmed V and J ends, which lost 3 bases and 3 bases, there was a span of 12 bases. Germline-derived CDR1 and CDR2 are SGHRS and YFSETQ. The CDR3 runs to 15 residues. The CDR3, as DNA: TGCGCCAGCAGCTCTAGGGGAAGGGACACCGGGGAGCTGTTTTTT. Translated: CASSSRGRDTGELFF. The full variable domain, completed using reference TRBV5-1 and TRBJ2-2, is KAGVTQTPRYLIKTRGQQVTLSCSPISGHRSVSWYQQTPGQGLQFLFEYFSETQRNKGNFPGRFSGRQFSNSRSEMNVSTLELGDSALYLCASSSRGRDTGELFFGEGSRLTVL.